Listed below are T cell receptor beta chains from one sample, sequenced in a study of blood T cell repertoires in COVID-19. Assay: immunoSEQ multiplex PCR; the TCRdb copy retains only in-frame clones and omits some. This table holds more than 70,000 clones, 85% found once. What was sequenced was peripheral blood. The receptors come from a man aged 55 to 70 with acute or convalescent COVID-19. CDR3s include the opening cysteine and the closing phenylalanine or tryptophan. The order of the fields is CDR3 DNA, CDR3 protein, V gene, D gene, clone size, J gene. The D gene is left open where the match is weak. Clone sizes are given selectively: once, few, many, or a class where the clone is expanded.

DNA: TGTGCCAGCAGCTCCAACACAGATACGCAGTATTTT
CDR3: CASSSNTDTQYF
V: TRBV7-6
D: .
size: .
J: TRBJ2-3

DNA: TGTGCCAGCAGCACGCGGACAGTCCCCAACTATGGCTACACCTTC
CDR3: CASSTRTVPNYGYTF
V: TRBV7-2
D: .
size: .
J: TRBJ1-2

DNA: TGTGCCAGCAGCTTGGCGGGGAGGCAGGGTAACTATGGCTACACCTTC
CDR3: CASSLAGRQGNYGYTF
V: TRBV5-5
D: .
size: once
J: TRBJ1-2

DNA: TGCGCCAGCAGCTTGTCTCGGTGGGGCTACACCTTC
CDR3: CASSLSRWGYTF
V: TRBV5-1
D: .
size: .
J: TRBJ1-2

DNA: TGTGCCAGCAGCGTGGGACTAGCGGGAGCAGAGACCCAGTACTTC
CDR3: CASSVGLAGAETQYF
V: TRBV9
D: TRBD2
size: .
J: TRBJ2-5

DNA: TGTGCCAGCTCACCACCGGTCCAGAGCACAGATACGCAGTATTTT
CDR3: CASSPPVQSTDTQYF
V: TRBV18
D: .
size: .
J: TRBJ2-3

DNA: TGCGCCAGCAGCCAGGGGATTACTAGGATCCCAGATACGCAGTATTTT
CDR3: CASSQGITRIPDTQYF
V: TRBV4-1
D: .
size: once
J: TRBJ2-3

DNA: TGCGCCAGCACGGCAGGGGTAACAAGCAATGAGCAGTTCTTC
CDR3: CASTAGVTSNEQFF
V: TRBV5-1
D: .
size: .
J: TRBJ2-1

DNA: TGTGCCAGCAGTTTGACAGCTCGGAATGAGCAGTTCTTC
CDR3: CASSLTARNEQFF
V: TRBV6-5
D: .
size: .
J: TRBJ2-1

DNA: TGTGCCAGTAGTATTACGGCTCGGGGTGAAGCTTTCTTT
CDR3: CASSITARGEAFF
V: TRBV19
D: .
size: .
J: TRBJ1-1

DNA: TGTGCCAGCAGTACTCAGGGGGGCACCGGGGAGCTGTTTTTT
CDR3: CASSTQGGTGELFF
V: TRBV27
D: .
size: .
J: TRBJ2-2

DNA: TGTGCCTGGAGCAGGCTAGCGCGCCAAGAGACCCAGTACTTC
CDR3: CAWSRLARQETQYF
V: TRBV30
D: .
size: .
J: TRBJ2-5

DNA: TGTGCCAGCAGCCCCCGAGATACGCAGTATTTT
CDR3: CASSPRDTQYF
V: TRBV12-3/TRBV12-4
D: .
size: .
J: TRBJ2-3

DNA: TGCGCCAGCAGCTTTCTCCAGGGGAGGAACACCGGGGAGCTGTTTTTT
CDR3: CASSFLQGRNTGELFF
V: TRBV5-1
D: .
size: .
J: TRBJ2-2

DNA: TGTGCCAGCAGTCGTCCGGGACTAGCGGGAGGGAGCACAGATACGCAGTATTTT
CDR3: CASSRPGLAGGSTDTQYF
V: TRBV6-6
D: TRBD2
size: few
J: TRBJ2-3

DNA: TGTGCCAGCAGCTTAGATGTTGGCGGGAGGACCACAGATACGCAGTATTTT
CDR3: CASSLDVGGRTTDTQYF
V: TRBV11-3
D: TRBD2
size: .
J: TRBJ2-3

DNA: TGTGCCAGCAGTGATTGGGGAGGGAGTGAAAAACTGTTTTTT
CDR3: CASSDWGGSEKLFF
V: TRBV6-1
D: .
size: .
J: TRBJ1-4

DNA: TGTGCCAGCAGTTCTACTGGTAAGACCCAGTACTTC
CDR3: CASSSTGKTQYF
V: TRBV12-3/TRBV12-4
D: .
size: .
J: TRBJ2-5

DNA: TGTGCCAGCAGTTACCGGGCCGGGGGGGCCCCCAATGAGCAGTTCTTC
CDR3: CASSYRAGGAPNEQFF
V: TRBV6-2/TRBV6-3
D: TRBD2
size: .
J: TRBJ2-1

DNA: TGTGCCAGCAGCCAAGGGACAGTATACGAGCAGTACTTC
CDR3: CASSQGTVYEQYF
V: TRBV4-2
D: .
size: .
J: TRBJ2-7

DNA: TGTGCCAGCAGTTACTCGTGGGACAGGCACTATGGCTACACCTTC
CDR3: CASSYSWDRHYGYTF
V: TRBV6-5
D: TRBD1
size: .
J: TRBJ1-2

DNA: TGTGCCAGCCTAGTGGGTGGCACAGATACGCAGTATTTT
CDR3: CASLVGGTDTQYF
V: TRBV7-2
D: .
size: .
J: TRBJ2-3

DNA: TGCAGCGTTGACCGGGGAGGGAACACTGAAGCTTTCTTT
CDR3: CSVDRGGNTEAFF
V: TRBV29-1
D: .
size: .
J: TRBJ1-1

DNA: TGCAGCGCCATGGGACTAGCGGGAGGCCCTTACGAGCAGTACTTC
CDR3: CSAMGLAGGPYEQYF
V: TRBV29-1
D: TRBD2
size: .
J: TRBJ2-7

DNA: TGTGCCAGCAGCTTCGGGACTAGCGGGGGGGCCGAGTTCTTC
CDR3: CASSFGTSGGAEFF
V: TRBV7-8
D: TRBD2
size: .
J: TRBJ2-1

DNA: TGTGCCAGCAGCTTGGGACACTCTATTGGGGCTTTCTTT
CDR3: CASSLGHSIGAFF
V: TRBV5-4
D: .
size: .
J: TRBJ1-1

DNA: TGTGCCAGCAGCCTACTAGGCGAGGAGACCCAGTACTTC
CDR3: CASSLLGEETQYF
V: TRBV14
D: .
size: .
J: TRBJ2-5

DNA: TGTGCCAGCAGTTTCAGAGCGCCCGGGGAGCTGTTTTTT
CDR3: CASSFRAPGELFF
V: TRBV12-3/TRBV12-4
D: .
size: .
J: TRBJ2-2

DNA: TGCGCCAGCAGCTTGGGAGTGTCTAGCGGGGGTGCAGATACGCAGTATTTT
CDR3: CASSLGVSSGGADTQYF
V: TRBV5-1
D: TRBD2
size: .
J: TRBJ2-3

DNA: TGTGCCAGCAGTGACAGGGGGGGAAACACCATATATTTT
CDR3: CASSDRGGNTIYF
V: TRBV6-6
D: TRBD1
size: .
J: TRBJ1-3

DNA: TGTGCCAGCAGCGGCTGGGGGCCCTCGACAGATACGCAGTATTTT
CDR3: CASSGWGPSTDTQYF
V: TRBV9
D: .
size: .
J: TRBJ2-3

DNA: TGCGCCAGCAGACCCTTGGGGGGGCGAGAAGCTTTCTTT
CDR3: CASRPLGGREAFF
V: TRBV5-1
D: .
size: .
J: TRBJ1-1

DNA: TGTGCCAGCTCACCCGGGACTAGCAGACACTACGAGCAGTACTTC
CDR3: CASSPGTSRHYEQYF
V: TRBV18
D: TRBD2
size: .
J: TRBJ2-7

DNA: TGTGCCAGCAGCTTAGACCCCGAGGCTTATGGTGGCTACACCTTC
CDR3: CASSLDPEAYGGYTF
V: TRBV11-2
D: .
size: few
J: TRBJ1-2

DNA: TGTGCCAGCCCCATACGAGCGAGCTCCTACAATGAGCAGTTCTTC
CDR3: CASPIRASSYNEQFF
V: TRBV6-5
D: .
size: .
J: TRBJ2-1

DNA: TGTGCCAGTAGTTCGTCCGGGACAGCAAATCAGCCCCAGCATTTT
CDR3: CASSSSGTANQPQHF
V: TRBV19
D: TRBD1
size: .
J: TRBJ1-5

DNA: TGTGCCAGCAGCCGGGACAGGGACTATGGCTACACCTTC
CDR3: CASSRDRDYGYTF
V: TRBV3-1/TRBV3-2
D: TRBD1
size: .
J: TRBJ1-2

DNA: TGTGCCAGCAGCGTGGGTAGCGGGGGACGGGCCAAAAACATTCAGTACTTC
CDR3: CASSVGSGGRAKNIQYF
V: TRBV9
D: TRBD2
size: few
J: TRBJ2-4

DNA: TGTGCCAGCAGCTTAGAGTTTTCGAGCTCCTACAATGAGCAGTTCTTC
CDR3: CASSLEFSSSYNEQFF
V: TRBV11-3
D: .
size: few
J: TRBJ2-1

DNA: TGTGCCAGCAGCGCCGGGGTACCCTACAATGAGCAGTTCTTC
CDR3: CASSAGVPYNEQFF
V: TRBV11-2
D: .
size: .
J: TRBJ2-1

DNA: TGTGCCAGCAGCGTCATGGGACAGTTCCAAGAGACCCAGTACTTC
CDR3: CASSVMGQFQETQYF
V: TRBV9
D: TRBD1
size: .
J: TRBJ2-5

DNA: TGTGCCAGCAGTGAGCCGGGACACGGAGATGGAGCTTTCTTT
CDR3: CASSEPGHGDGAFF
V: TRBV27
D: .
size: few
J: TRBJ1-1

DNA: TGTGCCAGCAGCTTCCGACAGGGTGGCTATGGCTACACCTTC
CDR3: CASSFRQGGYGYTF
V: TRBV9
D: TRBD1
size: .
J: TRBJ1-2

DNA: TGTGCCAGCAGCGTAGGACAGGGAGACTATGGCTACACCTTC
CDR3: CASSVGQGDYGYTF
V: TRBV9
D: TRBD1
size: .
J: TRBJ1-2

DNA: TGCAGCGCTGGTGGACAGGACAATCAGCCCCAGCATTTT
CDR3: CSAGGQDNQPQHF
V: TRBV29-1
D: TRBD1
size: .
J: TRBJ1-5

DNA: TGTGCCAGCAGTTACACTACAGGGGGCTACACCTTC
CDR3: CASSYTTGGYTF
V: TRBV6-2/TRBV6-3
D: .
size: .
J: TRBJ1-2

DNA: TGTGCCAGCAGGGCCACTAGCGGGAGGGCCTCAGGGCCCCAAGAGACCCAGTACTTC
CDR3: CASRATSGRASGPQETQYF
V: TRBV11-2
D: TRBD2
size: .
J: TRBJ2-5

DNA: TGTGCCAGCAGCTTAGAAGCCGATTCACCCCTCCACTTT
CDR3: CASSLEADSPLHF
V: TRBV7-9
D: .
size: .
J: TRBJ1-6

DNA: TGTGCCAGCTCTCTCCAGGGGGCGTCTGACTACGAGCAGTACTTC
CDR3: CASSLQGASDYEQYF
V: TRBV18
D: TRBD1
size: .
J: TRBJ2-7